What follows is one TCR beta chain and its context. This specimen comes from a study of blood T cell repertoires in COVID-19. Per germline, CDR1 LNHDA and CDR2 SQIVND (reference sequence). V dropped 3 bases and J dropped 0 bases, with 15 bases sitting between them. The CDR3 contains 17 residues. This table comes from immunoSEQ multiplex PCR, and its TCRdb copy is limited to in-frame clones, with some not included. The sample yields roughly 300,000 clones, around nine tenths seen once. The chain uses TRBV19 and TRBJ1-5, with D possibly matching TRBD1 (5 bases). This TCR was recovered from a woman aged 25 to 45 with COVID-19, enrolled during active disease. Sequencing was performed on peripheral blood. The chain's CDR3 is CASSIVGGKNSNQPQHF. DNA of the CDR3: TGTGCCAGTAGTATCGTCGGGGGGAAGAATAGCAATCAGCCCCAGCATTTT.